The 11 T cell receptor beta chains below all came from one sample that was sequenced in a study of OX40 agonist ivuxolimab in advanced cancers. Profiling relied on immunoSEQ multiplex PCR, and the TCRdb table lists in-frame clones only, not all of them. The sample has around 100,000 clones; nearly 90% are singletons. This sample comprised CD4+ or CD8+ T cells sorted from blood, obtained in a trial of the OX40 agonist ivuxolimab. These receptors came from an adult with an advanced solid tumor such as melanoma, head and neck, liver or kidney cancer.

This clone was picked up one time. The chain couples TRBV5-4 to TRBJ2-1; no firm D call. V lost 4 bases and J lost 0, with 17 bases in between. There are 17 residues in the CDR3. Germline values: CDR1 SGHNT, CDR2 YYREEE (reference sequence). The CDR3 region has the DNA TGTGCCAGCAGCCCCCAGTTGGTCCCTCTCTCCTACAATGAGCAGTTCTTC. This codes for CASSPQLVPLSYNEQFF.

The chain carries TRBV7-6 and TRBJ1-1, with a weak D call TRBD1 (5 bases). Trimming left V 1 base short and J 8 bases short, with 14 bases between. Looked up from germline, CDR1 is SGHVS and CDR2 is FNYEAQ. CDR3 length: 14 amino acids. The CDR3, as DNA: TGTGCCAGCAGCTTAGGGGTTGGGACGGACGAAGCTTTCTTT. This sequence encodes CASSLGVGTDEAFF.

The CDR3 nucleotides read TGTGCCAGCAGCTTTGGGACAGATGACTATGGCTACACCTTC. Translation: CASSFGTDDYGYTF. V gene TRBV7-8 combines with J gene TRBJ1-2; 7 bases line up with TRBD1. Germline V gene sequence: CDR1 SGHVS, CDR2 FQNEAQ. The V segment lost 3 bases and the J segment 3 bases; nucleotides outside the gene matches: 4. The CDR3 is made up of 14 amino acids.

The chain is built from TRBV5-4 and TRBJ2-5; D possibly corresponds to TRBD2 (6 bases). Germline CDR1 and CDR2: SGHNT and YYREEE (reference sequence). This CDR3 region has 17 residues. The ends were cut back, 1 base at V and 1 base at J, with 17 bases in the middle. CDR3 loop: CASSLSLGGGGQETQYF. In nucleotides, the CDR3 is TGTGCCAGCAGCTTGTCCCTCGGGGGAGGTGGCCAAGAGACCCAGTACTTC.

CDR3 protein: CASSEGGEAFF. The CDR3 DNA is TGTGCCAGCAGTGAAGGGGGAGAGGCTTTCTTT. This sequence joins TRBV6-1 and TRBJ1-1; D is undetermined. The CDR3 extends over 11 amino acids. Germline V gene sequence: CDR1 MNHNS, CDR2 SASEGT. The V and J ends lost 1 base and 11 bases respectively, with 8 bases between them.

The V call is TRBV9, the J call TRBJ2-2; 11 nucleotides line up with TRBD1. CDR1 and CDR2 (germline): SGDLS, YYNGEE. CDR3 length: 15 amino acids. The V and J ends lost 7 bases and 4 bases, in that order; junction bases with no gene match: 6. The CDR3 is CASGGQGAGTGELFF. The CDR3 DNA reads TGTGCCAGCGGCGGACAGGGGGCGGGCACCGGGGAGCTGTTTTTT.

The rearrangement links TRBV7-3 to TRBJ2-3; 8 bases align to TRBD1. Germline V gives CDR1 SGHTA, CDR2 FQGTGA. Trimming at V came to 5 bases and at J to 4 bases, leaving 8 bases not matched to a gene. The CDR3 is made up of 15 amino acids. The chain's CDR3 is CASSPARGPPDTQYF. The CDR3 DNA reads TGTGCCAGCAGCCCCGCCAGGGGGCCCCCAGATACGCAGTATTTT.

The V call is TRBV7-9, the J call TRBJ2-3; 9 bases are a match to TRBD2. V dropped 3 bases and J dropped 0; count of bases not matched to a gene: 7. The CDR3 contains 17 residues. Germline V CDR1 and CDR2: SEHNR, FQNEAQ (reference sequence). DNA of the CDR3: TGTGCCAGCAGCTTCCTGACTAGCGGCCCTAGCACAGATACGCAGTATTTT. Translating gives CASSFLTSGPSTDTQYF.

The V gene is TRBV7-8, the J gene TRBJ1-6; D gene uncertain. The V and J ends lost 3 bases and 7 bases respectively, with 4 bases between them. The CDR3 sequence is 12 residues long. CDR1 SGHVS and CDR2 FQNEAQ come from the germline V gene. The CDR3 bases are TGTGCCAGCAGCTTGGGAAATTCACCCCTCCACTTT. Translated, it gives CASSLGNSPLHF.

The chain links TRBV6-1 to TRBJ2-7; weak D call: TRBD2 (6 bases). The V and J ends lost 6 bases and 0 bases respectively, with 12 bases between them. The germline V gene has CDR1 MNHNS and CDR2 SASEGT. This CDR3 has 14 amino acids. In DNA, the CDR3 is TGTGCCAGCAGGCCGGGACTGACCTCCTACGAGCAGTACTTC. This encodes CASRPGLTSYEQYF.

The chain joins TRBV6-1 to TRBJ2-7; D remains unclear. CDR3 length: 14 residues. Trimming took off 1 base at V and 3 bases at J, with 10 bases between the two ends. Germline values: CDR1 MNHNS, CDR2 SASEGT. CDR3 residues: CASSEGIILYEQYF. The CDR3 coding sequence is TGTGCCAGCAGTGAAGGGATAATACTCTACGAGCAGTACTTC.